The 27 T cell receptor beta chains reported below all come from one sample, sequenced in a study of molecular identifiers for immune sequencing clone quantification. TCRdb re-called the PCR reads with MiXCR, one entry per CDR3 protein. The sample yields approximately 500,000 distinct CDR3 sequences, 25% seen once. The sequenced material came from naive CD8+ T cells from blood, with Jurkat cell RNA spiked in. The subset is: FACS-sorted CD8+CD4-CCR7+CD45RA+ naive T cells. Receptor source: a human donor in good health. Some libraries in this study had Jurkat cell RNA spiked in.

This clonotype has a handful of counts. The V and J genes are TRBV4-1 and TRBJ1-1; 8 bases map to TRBD1. CDR1 is MGHRA, CDR2 YSYEKL, per germline. This CDR3 has 14 residues. V gave up 4 bases and J gave up 6 bases; unmatched junction bases: 7. The CDR3 region is CASSLDRGFAEAFF. CDR3 sequence (DNA): TGCGCCAGCAGCCTTGACAGGGGTTTCGCTGAAGCTTTCTTT.

This clonotype was observed a few times. The chain links TRBV24-1 to TRBJ2-3; D perhaps matches TRBD1 (6 bases). CDR1 is KGHDR and CDR2 is SFDVKD in the germline V gene. The length of the CDR3 is 17 residues. V was shortened by 1 base and J by 2 bases, with 15 bases between the two germline ends. DNA of the CDR3: TGTGCCACCAGTGATTTTAAGGACAGCCAGGACACAGATACGCAGTATTTT. It is translated as CATSDFKDSQDTDTQYF.

The chain recombines TRBV7-6 with TRBJ2-1, with 12 bases matching TRBD1. The ends lost 1 base at V and 3 bases at J; junction bases unmatched: 7. This CDR3 comprises 18 residues. CDR1 and CDR2 (germline): SGHVS, FNYEAQ. The CDR3 protein is CASSLEGDRGLHYNEQFF. The CDR3 DNA is TGTGCCAGCAGCTTAGAGGGGGACAGGGGGCTCCACTACAATGAGCAGTTCTTC.

This clonotype has a handful of counts. V usage is TRBV28 and J usage is TRBJ2-7; D possibly corresponds to TRBD2 (6 bases). There are 15 residues in the CDR3. V lost 6 bases and J 5 bases, leaving 20 bases between the germline ends. Germline values: CDR1 MDHEN, CDR2 SYDVKM. The DNA for the CDR3 is TGTGCCAGCAGCCCCGACTGGGCGGGACGCCACGAGCAGTACTTC. As protein: CASSPDWAGRHEQYF.

There are a few counts of this clonotype. CDR3 region: CASSPDGGWGTEAFF. The CDR3 DNA sequence: TGTGCCAGTAGTCCAGATGGGGGCTGGGGCACTGAAGCTTTCTTT. The chain carries TRBV19 and TRBJ1-1; D possibly corresponds to TRBD1 (6 bases). The V gene's germline CDR1 is LNHDA and CDR2 SQIVND (reference sequence). The CDR3 has 15 residues. The V gene lost 5 bases and the J gene lost 4 bases, with 17 bases spanning the gap.

The table lists this clonotype with many counts. The chain carries TRBV12-3 or TRBV12-4 and TRBJ2-5, with D uncertain. The CDR3 contains 13 residues. Trimming cost V 1 base and J 1 base, with 4 bases left between them. CDR3 coding DNA: TGTGCCAGCAGTTTAGGGCCCCAAGAGACCCAGTACTTC. Its protein is CASSLGPQETQYF.

The chain carries TRBV24-1 and TRBJ2-1; TRBD2 might be the D (5 bases). V lost 9 bases, J lost 0 bases, and 14 bases lay in between. This CDR3 spans 15 amino acids. The germline gives CDR1 KGHDR, CDR2 SFDVKD. CDR3 sequence (DNA): TGTGCCACCCAAGAGGGAAGCAGCTCCTACAATGAGCAGTTCTTC. This encodes CATQEGSSSYNEQFF.

The rearrangement links TRBV19 to TRBJ2-2; 9 nucleotides agree with TRBD1. V gave up 7 bases and J gave up 1 base; unmatched junction bases: 4. Germline-derived CDR1 and CDR2 are LNHDA and SQIVND (reference sequence). CDR3 length: 15 amino acids. The CDR3, as DNA: TGTGCCAGTAAGGAGGACAGGGGGAACACCGGGGAGCTGTTTTTT. Translating gives CASKEDRGNTGELFF.

The chain joins TRBV5-1 to TRBJ2-7, with TRBD2 matching over 10 bases. Per germline, CDR1 SGHRS and CDR2 YFSETQ. V lost 0 bases to trimming and J lost 3 bases; unmatched junction nucleotides: 6. This CDR3 has 16 residues. The CDR3 spells CASSLALVAGGYEQYF. As DNA, the CDR3 is TGCGCCAGCAGCTTGGCGTTGGTAGCGGGGGGCTACGAGCAGTACTTC.

J is TRBJ2-7 and V is TRBV19, with unresolved D. The V end was cut by 8 bases, the J end by 0 bases, with 17 bases between. CDR3 size: 15 residues. Germline assignment: CDR1 LNHDA and CDR2 SQIVND (reference sequence). The CDR3, as DNA: TGTGCCAGTGAGGTCGGACCCCAAGGCTCCTACGAGCAGTACTTC. Its translation: CASEVGPQGSYEQYF.

Note on this clonotype: A much larger clone differs from this one at a single base, so this may be a read error. The chain carries TRBV4-1 and TRBJ2-7, with D tentatively TRBD1 (6 bases). The V gene lost 4 bases and the J gene lost 2 bases, with 18 bases spanning the gap. This CDR3 comprises 16 residues. Germline assignment: CDR1 MGHRA and CDR2 YSYEKL. CDR3 bases: TGCGCCAGCAGCCGAGATGGGGGTAACAGGGCCTACGAGCAGTACTTC. Amino acid sequence: CASSRDGGNRAYEQYF.

Of note for this clonotype: Here the CDR3 omits its conserved ending phenylalanine or tryptophan, so a read error is the likely source. The V gene is TRBV4-1, the J gene TRBJ2-7; 7 nucleotides match TRBD2. This CDR3 region has 17 residues. Germline CDR1 and CDR2: MGHRA and YSYEKL. V lost 0 bases, J lost 5 bases, and 13 bases stayed unmatched. The CDR3 loop is CASSQDRILGGSHEQYL. CDR3 DNA: TGCGCCAGCAGCCAAGATCGGATACTGGGCGGGAGCCACGAGCAGTACCTC.

A remark on this clonotype: One end of the junction does not line up with germline, which may come from a read error. The chain is built from TRBV20-1 and TRBJ2-2; D not certain. Germline CDR1 reads DFQATT; CDR2 reads SNEGSKA (reference sequence). The CDR3 is 14 amino acids. Here the CDR3 reads CGARVWTNTGELFF. The CDR3 DNA sequence: TGCGGTGCTAGAGTGTGGACGAACACCGGGGAGCTGTTTTTT.

Note on this clonotype: This may arise from a read error, as a much more abundant clone is one base away. The chain employs TRBV3-1 and TRBJ2-1, with a tentative D call TRBD1 (5 bases). Germline loops: CDR1 LGHDT, CDR2 YNNKEL (reference sequence). CDR3 size: 15 residues. V lost 4 bases and J lost 15, with 25 bases in between. CDR3 sequence reads: CASSRDKWWMGPGFF. Written as DNA, the CDR3 is TGTGCCAGCAGCCGAGATAAATGGTGGATGGGGCCCGGGTTCTTC.

With respect to this clonotype: This clone may be a read error of a much larger clone one base away. The chain combines TRBV28 with TRBJ1-5, with a possible D match to TRBD1 (5 bases). The CDR3 is made up of 15 amino acids. Germline assignment: CDR1 MDHEN and CDR2 SYDVKM. V was cut by 7 bases and J by 7 bases, with 20 bases left in between. CDR3 protein: CASIFRGMGWQPQHF. As DNA, the CDR3 is TGTGCCAGCATTTTTCGGGGGATGGGGTGGCAGCCCCAGCATTTT.

The genes are TRBV5-5 and TRBJ1-2; no firm D call. The CDR3 extends over 16 amino acids. Trimming cost V 4 bases and J 2 bases, with 18 bases left between them. The germline V gene has CDR1 SGHKS and CDR2 YYEKEE (reference sequence). Here the CDR3 DNA reads TGTGCCAGCAGCCCCGGCGTCTGGGCGCAAAACTATGGCTACACCTTC. Protein sequence: CASSPGVWAQNYGYTF.

This clonotype was detected a few times. The chain links TRBV6-2 or TRBV6-3 to TRBJ2-5, with a weak D call TRBD1 (5 bases). The CDR3 length is 14 residues. Trimming cost V 6 bases and J 4 bases, with 15 bases left between them. Germline-derived CDR1 and CDR2 are MNHEY and SVGEGT. The CDR3, as DNA: TGTGCCAGCAGCCCTGGGGCTAGATCAGAGACCCAGTACTTC. This encodes CASSPGARSETQYF.

The chain is built from TRBV6-2 or TRBV6-3 and TRBJ2-1; 9 bases map to TRBD1. Trimming removed 5 bases from V and 6 bases from J; junction bases left unmatched: 8. CDR3 length: 15 residues. CDR1 is MNHEY, CDR2 SVGEGT, per germline. The DNA of the CDR3 is TGTGCCAGCAGTCGGTGGGACAGGGATTTCAATGAGCAGTTCTTC. Encoded protein: CASSRWDRDFNEQFF.

The CDR3 spells CASSLEPGANYEQYF. The CDR3 DNA reads as TGCGCCAGCAGCTTGGAGCCGGGGGCGAACTACGAGCAGTACTTC. V and J are TRBV5-1 and TRBJ2-7; D may match TRBD1 or TRBD2 (6 bases each). The CDR3 length is 15 residues. Germline CDR1 is SGHRS and CDR2 is YFSETQ. V was trimmed by 0 bases and J by 3 bases, leaving 13 bases between them.

This clonotype was seen at least ten times. CDR3 nucleotide sequence: TGTGCCAGCTCATCGGGACAGGGTGAGCAGTACTTC. Its translation is CASSSGQGEQYF. The chain uses TRBV18 and TRBJ2-7, with TRBD1 identical over 9 bases. Germline V gene lookup returns CDR1 KGHSH and CDR2 LQKENI. V gave up 5 bases and J gave up 7 bases; unmatched junction bases: 3. The CDR3 sequence is 12 residues long.

The table lists this clonotype with a few counts. The V and J genes are TRBV12-3 or TRBV12-4 and TRBJ2-3; 9 bases fit TRBD2. The CDR3 runs to 13 residues. J was trimmed by 3 bases and V by 9 bases; bases with no gene match: 4. In nucleotides, the CDR3 is TGTGCCAGTAGCGGGAGTGTGACAGATACGCAGTATTTT. This gives the protein CASSGSVTDTQYF.

The V gene is TRBV5-4, the J gene TRBJ2-3, with D hard to call. CDR1 is SGHNT and CDR2 is YYREEE in the germline V gene (reference sequence). Trimming left V 2 bases short and J 0 bases short, with 10 bases between. This CDR3 spans 15 amino acids. CDR3 nucleotide sequence: TGTGCCAGCAGCTTTCGGCTAACTAGCACAGATACGCAGTATTTT. Its translation is CASSFRLTSTDTQYF. The variable domain in full, with the rest retrieved from reference TRBV5-4 and TRBJ2-3, is ETGVTQSPTHLIKTRGQQVTLRCSSQSGHNTVSWYQQALGQGPQFIFQYYREEENGRGNFPPRFSGLQFPNYSSELNVNALELDDSALYLCASSFRLTSTDTQYFGPGTRLTVL.

The V and J genes are TRBV10-3 and TRBJ1-5; weak D call: TRBD1 (5 bases). Per the germline V gene, CDR1 is ENHRY and CDR2 is SYGVKD. V gave up 1 base and J gave up 5 bases, with 6 bases separating them. This CDR3 comprises 13 residues. This chain's CDR3 is CAISEWGDQPQHF. The CDR3 region has the DNA TGTGCCATCAGTGAGTGGGGCGATCAGCCCCAGCATTTT.

There are many counts of this clonotype. This chain joins TRBV11-2 and TRBJ2-4, with D maybe TRBD2 (6 bases). The CDR3 has 15 amino acids. The V gene lost 6 bases and the J gene lost 1 base, with 13 bases spanning the gap. In germline, CDR1 is SGHAT, CDR2 FQNNGV. Written as DNA, the CDR3 is TGTGCCAGCAGGGGCCCTGGAGGGGCCAAAAACATTCAGTACTTC. Protein product: CASRGPGGAKNIQYF.

Points on this clonotype: This could be a read error, since a much larger clone is one nucleotide away. The gene calls are TRBV6-2 or TRBV6-3 and TRBJ1-5, with D perhaps matching TRBD1 (6 bases). Germline V gene sequence: CDR1 MNHEY, CDR2 SVGEGT. CDR3 length: 13 residues. CDR3 in DNA: TGTGCCGGCAGTTACGAGGGGGGTCAGCCCCAGCATTTT. It specifies CAGSYEGGQPQHF.

This clonotype was picked up many times. The V call is TRBV20-1, the J call TRBJ2-7; 8 bases match TRBD1. Germline lookup yields CDR1 DFQATT and CDR2 SNEGSKA (reference sequence). This CDR3 has 15 residues. The J segment lost 2 bases and the V segment lost 3 bases, leaving 9 bases of the junction unmatched. In nucleotides, the CDR3 is TGCAGTGCTAGCCGCCTTTCGACAGGGGCCTACGAGCAGTACTTC. This sequence encodes CSASRLSTGAYEQYF.

A few counts support this clonotype. Being one base from a much bigger clone, this may be a read error. The V and J genes are TRBV28 and TRBJ1-5, with D unresolved. CDR1 and CDR2 (germline): MDHEN, SYDVKM. This CDR3 spans 15 amino acids. Here the CDR3 reads CAGSFSGYSNQPQHF. CDR3 DNA sequence: TGTGCCGGCAGTTTTTCCGGATATAGCAATCAGCCCCAGCATTTT.